A selection of T cell receptor beta chains follows, all from one sample in a study of shared clonotypes between healthy human individuals. Clones were read by immunoSEQ multiplex PCR, and TCRdb kept only the in-frame ones, dropping some. Counted here are approximately 2.4 million clones, approximately 96% occurring once; the ten biggest clones make up more than 0.1%. Input material: naive CD4+ T cells sorted from blood. The receptors shown here come from a young man in good health. CDR3s include the opening cysteine and the closing phenylalanine or tryptophan. The D gene is left open where the match is weak. The size field is filled for only some rows; it gives once, few, many or a size class.

clone size: NA; D gene: TRBD2; V gene: TRBV27; J gene: TRBJ2-7; CDR3 protein: CASSLRIAGGLIEQYF; CDR3 DNA: TGTGCCAGCAGTTTGAGAATAGCGGGAGGGCTAATCGAGCAGTACTTC
clone size: NA; D gene: NA; V gene: TRBV7-9; J gene: TRBJ2-3; CDR3 protein: CASSFQDTQYF; CDR3 DNA: TGTGCCAGCAGCTTTCAAGATACGCAGTATTTT
clone size: NA; D gene: NA; V gene: TRBV5-6; J gene: TRBJ1-1; CDR3 protein: CASSLGLRVGSTEAFF; CDR3 DNA: TGTGCCAGCAGCTTGGGGTTGCGGGTCGGATCAACTGAAGCTTTCTTT
clone size: NA; D gene: TRBD1; V gene: TRBV7-2; J gene: TRBJ1-1; CDR3 protein: CASTGTANTEAFF; CDR3 DNA: TGTGCCAGCACAGGGACAGCCAACACTGAAGCTTTCTTT
clone size: NA; D gene: TRBD1; V gene: TRBV2; J gene: TRBJ2-1; CDR3 protein: CASSVDRGISNEQFF; CDR3 DNA: TGTGCCAGCAGTGTCGACAGGGGGATTTCCAATGAGCAGTTCTTC
clone size: NA; D gene: NA; V gene: TRBV14; J gene: TRBJ2-5; CDR3 protein: CASSQESERFSFNQETQYF; CDR3 DNA: TGTGCCAGCAGCCAAGAAAGTGAAAGGTTCAGCTTTAACCAAGAGACCCAGTACTTC
clone size: NA; D gene: NA; V gene: TRBV18; J gene: TRBJ1-4; CDR3 protein: CASSPPIKGEKLFF; CDR3 DNA: TGTGCCAGCTCACCACCTATAAAGGGGGAAAAACTGTTTTTT
clone size: once; D gene: NA; V gene: TRBV9; J gene: TRBJ2-1; CDR3 protein: CASSPAGTLLEQFF; CDR3 DNA: TGTGCCAGCAGCCCCGCTGGGACACTATTAGAGCAGTTCTTC
clone size: NA; D gene: NA; V gene: TRBV30; J gene: TRBJ2-2; CDR3 protein: CAWSKMNSGYTGELFF; CDR3 DNA: TGTGCCTGGAGCAAGATGAACAGCGGATACACCGGGGAGCTGTTTTTT
clone size: NA; D gene: TRBD1; V gene: TRBV6-6; J gene: TRBJ2-2; CDR3 protein: CASSDRDTNTGELFF; CDR3 DNA: TGTGCCAGCAGTGACAGGGACACGAACACCGGGGAGCTGTTTTTT
clone size: NA; D gene: NA; V gene: TRBV29-1; J gene: TRBJ1-2; CDR3 protein: CSVGDSTGYGYTF; CDR3 DNA: TGCAGCGTTGGGGACTCGACGGGCTATGGCTACACCTTC
clone size: NA; D gene: NA; V gene: TRBV15; J gene: TRBJ1-1; CDR3 protein: CATSSGTKGLMNTEAFF; CDR3 DNA: TGTGCCACCAGCTCCGGGACAAAAGGCCTGATGAACACTGAAGCTTTCTTT
clone size: NA; D gene: TRBD2; V gene: TRBV10-3; J gene: TRBJ2-7; CDR3 protein: CAISEGPSGGAEEQYF; CDR3 DNA: TGTGCCATCAGTGAGGGACCGAGCGGGGGGGCGGAAGAGCAGTACTTC
clone size: NA; D gene: TRBD2; V gene: TRBV6-1; J gene: TRBJ2-7; CDR3 protein: CASSRTSGDYEQYF; CDR3 DNA: TGTGCCAGCAGTAGAACTAGCGGGGACTACGAGCAGTACTTC
clone size: once; D gene: TRBD1; V gene: TRBV6-1; J gene: TRBJ2-7; CDR3 protein: CATRQGASYEQYF; CDR3 DNA: TGTGCCACCCGACAGGGGGCCTCCTACGAGCAGTACTTC
clone size: NA; D gene: NA; V gene: TRBV7-2; J gene: TRBJ2-5; CDR3 protein: CASSLANSGQETQYF; CDR3 DNA: TGTGCCAGCAGCTTAGCCAACAGCGGACAAGAGACCCAGTACTTC
clone size: NA; D gene: NA; V gene: TRBV6-5; J gene: TRBJ1-1; CDR3 protein: CASSPQGGNTEAFF; CDR3 DNA: TGTGCCAGCAGTCCACAAGGAGGGAACACTGAAGCTTTCTTT
clone size: NA; D gene: TRBD1; V gene: TRBV7-2; J gene: TRBJ2-3; CDR3 protein: CASRQGQGRTDTQYF; CDR3 DNA: TGTGCCAGCAGACAAGGACAGGGGCGCACAGATACGCAGTATTTT
clone size: NA; D gene: TRBD1; V gene: TRBV28; J gene: TRBJ2-5; CDR3 protein: CASSLGQGVSQETQYF; CDR3 DNA: TGTGCCAGCAGTTTAGGACAGGGGGTGTCCCAAGAGACCCAGTACTTC
clone size: NA; D gene: NA; V gene: TRBV30; J gene: TRBJ2-2; CDR3 protein: CAWSPRGALTGELFF; CDR3 DNA: TGTGCCTGGAGTCCCAGGGGCGCGCTAACCGGGGAGCTGTTTTTT
clone size: NA; D gene: NA; V gene: TRBV5-1; J gene: TRBJ2-2; CDR3 protein: CASRLTGEGNTGELFF; CDR3 DNA: TGCGCCAGCAGACTGACAGGGGAGGGGAACACCGGGGAGCTGTTTTTT
clone size: NA; D gene: NA; V gene: TRBV2; J gene: TRBJ2-3; CDR3 protein: CASSESGLADTQYF; CDR3 DNA: TGTGCCAGCAGTGAATCAGGGCTGGCAGATACGCAGTATTTT
clone size: NA; D gene: NA; V gene: TRBV10-1; J gene: TRBJ2-3; CDR3 protein: CASSDAQGLGGTDTQYF; CDR3 DNA: TGCGCCAGCAGTGACGCCCAGGGGCTTGGTGGCACAGATACGCAGTATTTT
clone size: NA; D gene: TRBD1; V gene: TRBV30; J gene: TRBJ2-3; CDR3 protein: CAWSEGQPTDTQYF; CDR3 DNA: TGTGCCTGGAGTGAGGGACAGCCCACAGATACGCAGTATTTT
clone size: NA; D gene: NA; V gene: TRBV30; J gene: TRBJ2-3; CDR3 protein: CAWSVGASSTDTQYF; CDR3 DNA: TGTGCCTGGAGTGTAGGCGCCAGTAGCACAGATACGCAGTATTTT
clone size: NA; D gene: NA; V gene: TRBV5-1; J gene: TRBJ2-3; CDR3 protein: CASSPQIGTDTQYF; CDR3 DNA: TGCGCCAGCAGCCCCCAAATAGGCACAGATACGCAGTATTTT
clone size: NA; D gene: NA; V gene: TRBV27; J gene: TRBJ2-7; CDR3 protein: CASSRTGGRYEQYF; CDR3 DNA: TGTGCCAGCAGCCGGACGGGGGGCCGCTACGAGCAGTACTTC
clone size: NA; D gene: NA; V gene: TRBV29-1; J gene: TRBJ2-3; CDR3 protein: CSVEDRRQATDTQYF; CDR3 DNA: TGCAGCGTTGAAGATCGACGACAGGCAACAGATACGCAGTATTTT
clone size: NA; D gene: NA; V gene: TRBV15; J gene: TRBJ2-5; CDR3 protein: CATSRDKTLGWETQYF; CDR3 DNA: TGTGCCACCAGCAGAGATAAGACACTCGGCTGGGAGACCCAGTACTTC
clone size: NA; D gene: NA; V gene: TRBV5-4; J gene: TRBJ2-3; CDR3 protein: CASSLASTDTQYF; CDR3 DNA: TGTGCCAGCAGCTTGGCGTCCACAGATACGCAGTATTTT
clone size: NA; D gene: NA; V gene: TRBV4-1; J gene: TRBJ1-1; CDR3 protein: CASSQAPAPFSNTEAFF; CDR3 DNA: TGCGCCAGCAGCCAAGCCCCGGCACCGTTTTCTAACACTGAAGCTTTCTTT
clone size: few; D gene: NA; V gene: TRBV7-2; J gene: TRBJ1-6; CDR3 protein: CASSLGPNSPLHF; CDR3 DNA: TGTGCCAGCAGCCTTGGCCCCAATTCACCCCTCCACTTT
clone size: NA; D gene: NA; V gene: TRBV6-1; J gene: TRBJ1-2; CDR3 protein: CASSEAHPGRVGGYTF; CDR3 DNA: TGTGCCAGCAGTGAAGCCCATCCGGGCAGGGTGGGTGGCTACACCTTC
clone size: NA; D gene: NA; V gene: TRBV5-1; J gene: TRBJ2-7; CDR3 protein: CASSQMASRDSYEQYF; CDR3 DNA: TGCGCCAGCAGCCAAATGGCGTCCAGGGACTCCTACGAGCAGTACTTC
clone size: NA; D gene: TRBD2; V gene: TRBV7-2; J gene: TRBJ2-4; CDR3 protein: CASSLDGLAGGPYIQYF; CDR3 DNA: TGTGCCAGCAGCTTAGACGGTCTAGCGGGAGGGCCTTACATTCAGTACTTC
clone size: NA; D gene: NA; V gene: TRBV19; J gene: TRBJ2-5; CDR3 protein: CASSIGAGIQETQYF; CDR3 DNA: TGTGCCAGTAGTATAGGTGCAGGGATCCAAGAGACCCAGTACTTC
clone size: NA; D gene: NA; V gene: TRBV13; J gene: TRBJ1-2; CDR3 protein: CASSLGQPAPRGYTF; CDR3 DNA: TGTGCCAGCAGCTTAGGCCAACCAGCACCCCGCGGCTACACCTTC
clone size: NA; D gene: NA; V gene: TRBV9; J gene: TRBJ2-7; CDR3 protein: CASSPRTDSYEQYF; CDR3 DNA: TGTGCCAGCAGCCCCCGGACAGACTCCTACGAGCAGTACTTC
clone size: NA; D gene: TRBD2; V gene: TRBV5-1; J gene: TRBJ2-7; CDR3 protein: CASSLARGGKYEQYF; CDR3 DNA: TGCGCCAGCAGCTTGGCCCGGGGAGGGAAGTACGAGCAGTACTTC
clone size: NA; D gene: NA; V gene: TRBV11-2; J gene: TRBJ1-1; CDR3 protein: CASSPLTVNTEAFF; CDR3 DNA: TGTGCCAGCAGCCCATTAACAGTGAACACTGAAGCTTTCTTT
clone size: few; D gene: NA; V gene: TRBV2; J gene: TRBJ2-2; CDR3 protein: CATQMDANTGELFF; CDR3 DNA: TGTGCCACCCAGATGGACGCGAACACCGGGGAGCTGTTTTTT
clone size: NA; D gene: NA; V gene: TRBV21-1; J gene: TRBJ2-3; CDR3 protein: CASSKALSGSTLVDTQYF; CDR3 DNA: TGTGCCAGCAGCAAAGCGCTTTCGGGCTCTACCCTGGTCGATACGCAGTATTTT
clone size: NA; D gene: TRBD1; V gene: TRBV2; J gene: TRBJ1-4; CDR3 protein: CASSPTGRYEKLFF; CDR3 DNA: TGTGCCAGCAGCCCGACAGGGCGATACGAAAAACTGTTTTTT
clone size: NA; D gene: TRBD1; V gene: TRBV18; J gene: TRBJ1-2; CDR3 protein: CASSPPDRLSSGYTF; CDR3 DNA: TGTGCCAGCTCACCACCGGACAGGTTGTCGAGTGGCTACACCTTC
clone size: NA; D gene: TRBD1; V gene: TRBV6-5; J gene: TRBJ2-1; CDR3 protein: CASSTGDSEQFF; CDR3 DNA: TGTGCCAGCAGTACAGGGGACAGTGAGCAGTTCTTC
clone size: NA; D gene: TRBD1; V gene: TRBV28; J gene: TRBJ2-7; CDR3 protein: CASRTTGREQYF; CDR3 DNA: TGTGCCAGCAGGACGACAGGGCGCGAGCAGTACTTC
clone size: NA; D gene: TRBD1; V gene: TRBV10-3; J gene: TRBJ1-1; CDR3 protein: CAISGIQGKGEAFF; CDR3 DNA: TGTGCCATCAGTGGGATACAGGGGAAGGGTGAAGCTTTCTTT
clone size: NA; D gene: NA; V gene: TRBV5-1; J gene: TRBJ2-3; CDR3 protein: CASSSQPTSSTDTQYF; CDR3 DNA: TGCGCCAGCAGCTCACAACCCACTAGTTCCACAGATACGCAGTATTTT
clone size: NA; D gene: TRBD1; V gene: TRBV5-5; J gene: TRBJ1-1; CDR3 protein: CASSLDRDTEAFF; CDR3 DNA: TGTGCCAGCAGCCTCGACAGGGACACTGAAGCTTTCTTT
clone size: NA; D gene: TRBD2; V gene: TRBV9; J gene: TRBJ2-3; CDR3 protein: CASSHRGGSTDTQYF; CDR3 DNA: TGTGCCAGCAGCCACCGGGGGGGGAGCACAGATACGCAGTATTTT
clone size: NA; D gene: NA; V gene: TRBV25-1; J gene: TRBJ1-6; CDR3 protein: CASSDGRGSSSYNSPLHF; CDR3 DNA: TGTGCCAGCAGTGACGGCCGGGGTTCTAGCTCCTATAATTCACCCCTCCACTTT
clone size: NA; D gene: NA; V gene: TRBV30; J gene: TRBJ2-3; CDR3 protein: CAWKRTATSTDTQYF; CDR3 DNA: TGTGCCTGGAAACGTACGGCTACTAGCACAGATACGCAGTATTTT
clone size: NA; D gene: NA; V gene: TRBV18; J gene: TRBJ1-1; CDR3 protein: CASSPLANTEAFF; CDR3 DNA: TGTGCCAGCTCACCATTGGCGAACACTGAAGCTTTCTTT
clone size: NA; D gene: TRBD1; V gene: TRBV19; J gene: TRBJ1-6; CDR3 protein: CASSEGDRVGSPLHF; CDR3 DNA: TGTGCCAGTAGTGAAGGTGACAGGGTGGGCTCACCCCTCCACTTT